The 17 T cell receptor beta chains below come from one sample, sequenced in a study of OX40 agonist ivuxolimab in advanced cancers. The protocol was immunoSEQ multiplex PCR, while the TCRdb copy is restricted to in-frame clones and leaves out a portion. The table lists about 45,000 clones, about nine tenths of them singletons. Specimen: CD4+ or CD8+ T cells sorted from blood, collected in a trial of the OX40 agonist ivuxolimab. Receptors originate from an adult with an advanced solid tumor such as melanoma, head and neck, liver or kidney cancer.

The chain couples TRBV7-9 to TRBJ1-6; the match to TRBD1 covers 8 bases. Germline loops: CDR1 SEHNR, CDR2 FQNEAQ (reference sequence). The length of the CDR3 is 16 residues. J gave up 9 bases and V 1 base, and 8 bases lay outside the gene matches. In DNA, the CDR3 is TGTGCCAGCAGCTTAGTGGGCGGACAGGGATTTTCACCCCTCCACTTT. This encodes CASSLVGGQGFSPLHF.

V and J are TRBV14 and TRBJ2-7; D is possibly TRBD1 (5 bases). The germline V gene has CDR1 SGHDN and CDR2 FVKESK. The CDR3 sequence is 14 residues long. V dropped 3 bases and J dropped 2 bases, with 11 bases sitting between them. CDR3 DNA: TGTGCCAGCAGCCAGCCAGGGCCCACCTACGAGCAGTACTTC. Translating it yields CASSQPGPTYEQYF.

This clone turned up a few times. CDR3 in amino acids: CASSRAATSAYEQYF. For the CDR3, the DNA is TGCGCCAGCAGCCGAGCCGCGACTAGCGCCTACGAGCAGTACTTC. The rearrangement links TRBV4-1 to TRBJ2-7; 8 bases are shared with TRBD2. With 4 bases clipped from V and 2 bases from J, the junction kept 7 bases outside the gene matches. The germline V gene encodes CDR1 MGHRA and CDR2 YSYEKL. The CDR3 is 15 amino acids.

This clone showed up just once. V and J are TRBV4-3 and TRBJ2-7; 7 nucleotides match TRBD2. V was clipped by 2 bases and J by 3 bases; unmatched bases: 1. CDR1 LGHNA and CDR2 YSLEER come from the germline V gene. This CDR3 region has 13 residues. CDR3 sequence reads: CASSQREGYEQYF. As DNA, the CDR3 is TGCGCCAGCAGCCAAAGGGAGGGCTACGAGCAGTACTTC.

The chain uses TRBV28 and TRBJ2-3; TRBD1 agrees at 7 bases. V shed 6 bases and J 2 bases; nucleotides not matched to a gene: 8. The CDR3 totals 15 residues. Germline-derived CDR1 and CDR2 are MDHEN and SYDVKM. The chain's CDR3 is CASSPQGQLTDTQYF. The CDR3 coding sequence is TGTGCCAGCAGCCCCCAGGGACAGCTCACAGATACGCAGTATTTT. The entire variable domain, with the rest obtained from reference TRBV28 and TRBJ2-3, is as follows: DVKVTQSSRYLVKRTGEKVFLECVQDMDHENMFWYRQDPGLGLRLIYFSYDVKMKEKGDIPEGYSVSREKKERFSLILESASTNQTSMYLCASSPQGQLTDTQYFGPGTRLTVL.

There are a few counts of this clone. The V gene is TRBV7-3, the J gene TRBJ2-6; D is perhaps TRBD1 (6 bases). V lost 6 bases and J lost 0, with 12 bases in between. CDR1 SGHTA and CDR2 FQGTGA come from the germline V gene. The CDR3 is made up of 16 amino acids. CDR3 nucleotides: TGTGCCAGCAGTCCTAGGGGGACCTCTGGGGCCAACGTCCTGACTTTC. Translation gives CASSPRGTSGANVLTF. The whole variable domain, remainder taken from reference TRBV7-3 and TRBJ2-6, is GAGVSQTPSNKVTEKGKYVELRCDPISGHTALYWYRQSLGQGPEFLIYFQGTGAADDSGLPNDRFFAVRPEGSVSTLKIQRTERGDSAVYLCASSPRGTSGANVLTFGAGSRLTVL.

The J gene is TRBJ1-1, the V gene TRBV7-8; tentative D call: TRBD1 (6 bases). The CDR3 runs to 15 residues. V was cut by 0 bases and J by 1 base, with 9 bases left in between. The germline V gene has CDR1 SGHVS and CDR2 FQNEAQ. In nucleotides, the CDR3 is TGTGCCAGCAGCTTAGCGGACAGTCCGAACACTGAAGCTTTCTTT. Protein product: CASSLADSPNTEAFF.

This clone has a handful of counts. The J gene is TRBJ2-3, the V gene TRBV28; D is possibly TRBD2 (6 bases). There are 16 residues in the CDR3. CDR1 MDHEN and CDR2 SYDVKM come from the germline V gene. V dropped 1 base and J dropped 6 bases, with 17 bases sitting between them. CDR3 bases: TGTGCCAGCAGTTTATATGTAAGCGGAGGGGCGGATACGCAGTATTTT. Translation: CASSLYVSGGADTQYF.

This chain uses TRBV27 with TRBJ2-5, with TRBD1 identical over 10 bases. V shed 2 bases and J 5 bases; nucleotides not matched to a gene: 2. This CDR3 is built from 14 residues. Germline assignment: CDR1 MNHEY and CDR2 SMNVEV (reference sequence). The CDR3 here is CASSLRDRGETQYF. CDR3 coding DNA: TGTGCCAGCAGTTTAAGGGACAGGGGCGAGACCCAGTACTTC.

The V gene is TRBV9, the J gene TRBJ2-3, with D possibly matching TRBD2 (6 bases). The germline CDR1 and CDR2 sequences are SGDLS and YYNGEE. The CDR3 extends over 13 amino acids. V was shortened by 5 bases and J by 6 bases, with 13 bases between the two germline ends. The CDR3 loop is CASRFGSGDTQYF. The CDR3 region has the DNA TGTGCCAGCAGATTCGGGAGTGGGGATACGCAGTATTTT.

CDR3 sequence: CASSLETGGRNTEAFF. The CDR3 DNA reads TGTGCCAGCAGCTTAGAAACAGGGGGTAGGAACACTGAAGCTTTCTTT. This chain connects TRBV7-2 to TRBJ1-1; 8 nucleotides align to TRBD1. V lost 1 base and J lost 1; bases outside the gene matches: 5. Germline CDR1 reads SGHTA; CDR2 reads FQGNSA. The CDR3 has 16 residues.

This clone appeared once. J is TRBJ2-7 and V is TRBV30, with 8 nucleotides matching TRBD1. CDR1 and CDR2 (germline): GTSNPN, SVGIG (reference sequence). The CDR3 totals 15 residues. Trimming cost V 3 bases and J 3 bases; bases outside gene matches: 10. The CDR3 sequence is CAWRDRWGQDYEQYF. As DNA, the CDR3 is TGTGCCTGGAGGGATAGGTGGGGACAGGACTACGAGCAGTACTTC.

The V call is TRBV6-1, the J call TRBJ1-5, with D hard to call. Germline loops: CDR1 MNHNS, CDR2 SASEGT. This CDR3 has 13 residues. Trimming removed 4 bases at V and 3 bases at J, with 7 bases between. The chain's CDR3 is CASSGDFNQPQHF. For the CDR3, the DNA is TGTGCCAGCAGTGGGGATTTCAATCAGCCCCAGCATTTT.

The chain couples TRBV7-9 to TRBJ2-2, with D maybe TRBD1 (6 bases). The CDR3 consists of 15 residues. Germline V gene lookup returns CDR1 SEHNR and CDR2 FQNEAQ (reference sequence). Trimming took off 3 bases at V and 4 bases at J, with 12 bases between the two ends. In nucleotides, the CDR3 is TGTGCCAGCAGCTTGAGACAGGATAGCACCGGGGAGCTGTTTTTT. As protein: CASSLRQDSTGELFF. The variable domain in full, with the rest retrieved from reference TRBV7-9 and TRBJ2-2, is DTGVSQNPRHKITKRGQNVTFRCDPISEHNRLYWYRQTLGQGPEFLTYFQNEAQLEKSRLLSDRFSAERPKGSFSTLEIQRTEQGDSAMYLCASSLRQDSTGELFFGEGSRLTVL.

There are a few counts of this clone. V is TRBV27 and J is TRBJ2-1, with a possible D match to TRBD2 (5 bases). The germline CDR1 and CDR2 sequences are MNHEY and SMNVEV (reference sequence). Trimming left V 3 bases short and J 7 bases short, with 13 bases between. The CDR3 is 14 residues long. Written as DNA, the CDR3 is TGTGCCAGCAGTTTGGGAACAAGAGGGAATGAGCAGTTCTTC. Translating it yields CASSLGTRGNEQFF.

This clone was picked up a small number of times. This chain links TRBV5-1 with TRBJ2-2, with 8 bases that match TRBD2. The junction had 7 bases not matched to a gene; V was cut back by 4 bases and J by 2 bases. The CDR3 runs to 16 residues. Per germline, CDR1 SGHRS and CDR2 YFSETQ. The chain's CDR3 is CASSKNSGINTGELFF. The CDR3 DNA reads TGCGCCAGCAGCAAAAATAGCGGGATTAACACCGGGGAGCTGTTTTTT.

The chain joins TRBV9 to TRBJ1-3; D call uncertain. The CDR3 sequence is 16 residues long. V shed 0 bases and J shed 0 bases, with 10 bases lying between them. Germline lookup yields CDR1 SGDLS and CDR2 YYNGEE. In nucleotides, the CDR3 is TGTGCCAGCAGCGTAGGGGATCGGGGCTCTGGAAACACCATATATTTT. Protein: CASSVGDRGSGNTIYF.